This T cell receptor (beta chain) comes out of a study of blood T cells in healthy people across ages. CDR1 ENHRY and CDR2 SYGVKD come from the germline V gene. This CDR3 has 14 amino acids. V lost 2 bases, J lost 11 bases, and 8 bases stayed unmatched. A second PCR of about 6 to 12 cycles used a sample-barcoded 5' primer and a J-beta primer mix. A 12-random-nucleotide template-switch adaptor tagged each cDNA molecule. TCRdb used MiXCR to reprocess the 5' RACE reads, holding one entry per CDR3 protein. The data contain 1.5 million or so distinct CDR3 sequences, roughly 43% of them singletons. The clonotype was recovered from a woman under 30 in good health. The specimen sequenced was blood. This chain connects TRBV10-3 to TRBJ2-5, with TRBD2 matching over 10 bases. The CDR3 DNA reads TGTGCCATCAGTGAGGGGACTAGCGCGGATGAGCAGTACTTC. It encodes CAISEGTSADEQYF.